The 27 T cell receptor beta chains presented below share a single source sample, sequenced in a study of T cell repertoires in cytomegalovirus infection. From the reads, TCRdb called clonotypes with MiXCR, one entry per CDR3 protein. This sample has 250,000 to 350,000 distinct CDR3 sequences; about 26% occur once, and the top ten carry approximately 15%. The source material was PBMCs. These receptors originate from a human donor in good health (CMV status not recorded). Some clones in this sample may be carry-over from other donors' samples.

This rearrangement joins TRBV5-1 to TRBJ1-3; 8 bases are shared with TRBD1. The length of the CDR3 is 14 residues. Trimming took 7 bases from V and 1 from J; bases not matched to a gene: 4. Germline lookup yields CDR1 SGHRS and CDR2 YFSETQ. DNA of the CDR3: TGCGCCAGCGGGACAGGCGAGTCTGGAAACACCATATATTTT. Protein: CASGTGESGNTIYF.

Comments on this clonotype: A much bigger clone sits one base away, suggesting this may be a read error. The chain couples TRBV7-2 to TRBJ2-2, with unresolved D. The CDR3 is made up of 13 amino acids. The germline CDR1 and CDR2 sequences are SGHTA and FQGNSA. V lost 4 bases to trimming and J lost 6 bases, with 9 bases between them. The CDR3 nucleotides read TGTGCCAGCAGCTGGGTTTCCCCCGGGGAGCTGTTTTTT. Protein: CASSWVSPGELFF. Together with reference TRBV7-2 and TRBJ2-2, the CDR3 gives the full variable domain: GAGVSQSPSNKVTEKGKDVELRCDPISGHTALYWYRQSLGQGLEFLIYFQGNSAPDKSGLPSDRFSAERTGGSVSTLTIQRTQQEDSAVYLCASSWVSPGELFFGEGSRLTVL.

The chain carries TRBV6-6 and TRBJ2-3; D gene ambiguous. V lost 6 bases and J lost 2, with 9 bases in between. The CDR3 spans 13 residues. The V gene's germline CDR1 is MNHNY and CDR2 SVGAGI (reference sequence). CDR3 DNA sequence: TGTGCCAGCAGCCCAGGACCCACAGATACGCAGTATTTT. Its translation is CASSPGPTDTQYF.

This rearrangement joins TRBV28 to TRBJ2-1, with 10 nucleotides matching TRBD1. The CDR3 covers 15 residues. Germline V gene sequence: CDR1 MDHEN, CDR2 SYDVKM. J lost 8 bases, V lost 6 bases, and 10 bases had no gene match. The CDR3 region is CASRTPGQGLDEQFF. For the CDR3, the DNA is TGTGCCAGCAGGACTCCGGGACAGGGGCTCGATGAGCAGTTCTTC.

This clonotype occurred many times. This chain connects TRBV11-2 to TRBJ2-1, with 9 bases aligning to TRBD2. CDR3 length: 15 amino acids. Germline V gene lookup returns CDR1 SGHAT and CDR2 FQNNGV. V shed 6 bases, J shed 4 bases, and the junction held 7 bases outside the gene matches. DNA of the CDR3: TGTGCCAGCAGGCGGAGCGGGGGGAATTACAATGAGCAGTTCTTC. It encodes CASRRSGGNYNEQFF.

The chain joins TRBV11-2 to TRBJ2-7; D unclear. Trimming took 1 base from V and 0 from J, leaving 7 bases between them. Germline V gene data show CDR1 as SGHAT and CDR2 as FQNNGV. The CDR3 runs 14 residues. The CDR3 here is CASSLVFGSYEQYF. DNA for the CDR3: TGTGCCAGCAGCTTAGTGTTCGGCTCCTACGAGCAGTACTTC.

The chain links TRBV15 to TRBJ2-2; no clear D gene. This CDR3 is 13 amino acids long. Trimming removed 0 bases from V and 8 bases from J, with 7 bases in between. Germline CDR1 LNHNV, CDR2 YYDKDF (reference sequence). CDR3 sequence reads: CATSRDLIGELFF. The CDR3 nucleotides are TGTGCCACCAGCAGAGATCTAATAGGGGAGCTGTTTTTT. The full variable domain, rest sourced from reference TRBV15 and TRBJ2-2, is DAMVIQNPRYQVTQFGKPVTLSCSQTLNHNVMYWYQQKSSQAPKLLFHYYDKDFNNEADTPDNFQSRRPNTSFCFLDIRSPGLGDTAMYLCATSRDLIGELFFGEGSRLTVL.

There are a few counts of this clonotype. The chain combines TRBV28 with TRBJ1-4; tentative D call: TRBD1 (6 bases). CDR3 size: 14 residues. V dropped 6 bases and J dropped 5 bases, with 13 bases sitting between them. CDR1 is MDHEN, CDR2 SYDVKM, per germline. CDR3 region: CASSSQGRNEKLFF. CDR3 DNA: TGTGCCAGCAGCAGCCAGGGGCGAAATGAAAAACTGTTTTTT.

This clonotype came up a few times. The chain couples TRBV5-6 to TRBJ2-5; possibly TRBD2 for D (5 bases). Germline assignment: CDR1 SGHDT and CDR2 YYEEEE. With 4 bases removed from V and 5 bases from J, the gap between germline ends came to 18 bases. The CDR3 is 15 residues long. The DNA of the CDR3 is TGTGCCAGCAGCCCGCCCCCGGGATACGACGAGACCCAGTACTTC. This sequence encodes CASSPPPGYDETQYF.

This clonotype was recorded a few times. The genes are TRBV6-5 and TRBJ2-7, with TRBD2 identical over 7 bases. V shed 2 bases, J shed 1 base, and the junction held 2 bases outside the gene matches. This CDR3 has 14 residues. Germline V lookup: CDR1 MNHEY, CDR2 SVGAGI. CDR3 DNA sequence: TGTGCCAGCAGTTACGGGAGGGGTTCCTACGAGCAGTACTTC. Protein sequence: CASSYGRGSYEQYF.

The V call is TRBV27, the J call TRBJ2-3; D may be TRBD2 (5 bases). This CDR3 is 17 amino acids long. V lost 5 bases and J 1 base, leaving 19 bases between the germline ends. The germline CDR1 and CDR2 sequences are MNHEY and SMNVEV (reference sequence). CDR3 sequence reads: CASSATLKAAGTDTQYF. CDR3 DNA: TGTGCCAGCAGTGCGACTCTGAAAGCGGCCGGCACAGATACGCAGTATTTT.

This clonotype showed up just a few times. The CDR3 protein is CATSRQGGETQYF. CDR3 nucleotides: TGTGCCACCAGCAGGCAGGGGGGAGAGACCCAGTACTTC. V is TRBV15 and J is TRBJ2-5; maybe TRBD1 (7 bases). The length of the CDR3 is 13 residues. Germline V gene data show CDR1 as LNHNV and CDR2 as YYDKDF (reference sequence). Trimming stripped 3 bases from V and 4 bases from J, with 9 bases between.

V is TRBV12-3 or TRBV12-4 and J is TRBJ1-4, with TRBD1 identical over 11 bases. This CDR3 has 15 amino acids. V was clipped by 5 bases and J by 8 bases; unmatched bases: 7. For the CDR3, the DNA is TGTGCCAGCAGTCGTGGACAGGGGGCGAACGAAAAACTGTTTTTT. Its protein product is CASSRGQGANEKLFF.

This clonotype was seen repeatedly, ten times or more. The chain couples TRBV7-2 to TRBJ1-2; D may be TRBD1 (6 bases). This CDR3 has 16 amino acids. Trimming left V 4 bases short and J 0 bases short, with 15 bases between. The germline CDR1 and CDR2 sequences are SGHTA and FQGNSA. CDR3 sequence (DNA): TGTGCCAGCAGCTCCTCAGGGACACCTACTAACTATGGCTACACCTTC. Translated: CASSSSGTPTNYGYTF.

On this clonotype: A much larger clone lies a single base off, so this may be a read error. The rearrangement joins TRBV7-2 to TRBJ2-7; D might be TRBD1 (6 bases). With 9 bases removed from V and 3 bases from J, the gap between germline ends came to 15 bases. Per germline, CDR1 SGHTA and CDR2 FQGNSA. CDR3 length: 13 amino acids. DNA for the CDR3: TGTGCCAGGAGCCGACAGGTCCTCTACGAGCAGTACTTC. Residues: CARSRQVLYEQYF.

Ten or more counts support this clonotype. The V and J genes are TRBV7-9 and TRBJ1-1; D is unclear. CDR1 is SEHNR, CDR2 FQNEAQ, per germline (reference sequence). The CDR3 has 17 residues. Deletions cut 5 bases from V and 1 base from J, with 20 bases between. Written as DNA, the CDR3 is TGTGCCAGCAGCCCTCGACGGGGAACTGGAACGAACACTGAAGCTTTCTTT. Translated: CASSPRRGTGTNTEAFF.

The V call is TRBV6-6, the J call TRBJ1-1, with 8 nucleotides matching TRBD1. V dropped 5 bases and J dropped 7; count of bases not matched to a gene: 6. This CDR3 has 13 residues. Germline CDR1 MNHNY, CDR2 SVGAGI (reference sequence). CDR3 nucleotides: TGTGCCAGCAGTACCAGGGGGCGGGATGAAGCTTTCTTT. Amino acids: CASSTRGRDEAFF.

The rearrangement links TRBV28 to TRBJ2-3, with D perhaps TRBD1 or TRBD2 (7 bases each). The ends were cut back, 6 bases at V and 5 bases at J, with 15 bases in the middle. Germline CDR1 is MDHEN and CDR2 is SYDVKM. The CDR3 totals 14 residues. This CDR3 is CASSLRGGRDTQYF. The CDR3 DNA is TGTGCCAGCAGCCTCAGGGGGGGTCGAGATACGCAGTATTTT.

This clonotype was counted ten times or more. The chain is built from TRBV6-1 and TRBJ2-2, with D possibly being TRBD1 or TRBD2 (5 bases each). CDR1 is MNHNS, CDR2 SASEGT, per germline. Trimming removed 5 bases at V and 5 bases at J, with 18 bases between. CDR3 length: 16 residues. As DNA, the CDR3 is TGTGCCAGCAGTTCTTACGGGACCACGGGAACCGGGGAGCTGTTTTTT. It yields the protein CASSSYGTTGTGELFF.

V usage is TRBV19 and J usage is TRBJ2-5; D gene ambiguous. V was cut by 3 bases and J by 0 bases, with 17 bases left in between. CDR1 is LNHDA and CDR2 is SQIVND in the germline V gene (reference sequence). This CDR3 has 17 amino acids. This chain's CDR3 is CASSIRGRSSYQETQYF. The CDR3 region has the DNA TGTGCCAGTAGTATTCGCGGCAGGTCATCGTACCAAGAGACCCAGTACTTC.

There are a few counts of this clonotype. The chain uses TRBV10-3 and TRBJ1-1; the match to TRBD1 covers 7 bases. CDR1 ENHRY and CDR2 SYGVKD come from the germline V gene. Unmatched junction bases numbered 5, after V lost 5 bases and J lost 5 bases. This CDR3 is built from 13 residues. The CDR3 loop is CAISWSGGTEAFF. The CDR3 DNA reads TGTGCCATCAGTTGGTCAGGGGGTACTGAAGCTTTCTTT.

The table lists this clonotype with many counts. The gene calls are TRBV7-3 and TRBJ2-5, with TRBD1 identical over 10 bases. Germline CDR1 SGHTA, CDR2 FQGTGA. The trim removed 0 bases at V and 6 bases at J, leaving 1 base unmatched. The CDR3 loop spans 14 amino acids. CDR3 region: CASSLTGQGKTQYF. The CDR3, as DNA: TGTGCCAGCAGCTTAACGGGACAGGGGAAGACCCAGTACTTC.

The J gene is TRBJ1-5, the V gene TRBV6-6; D perhaps matches TRBD1 (5 bases). Deletions cut 2 bases from V and 7 bases from J, with 12 bases between. The CDR3 is 14 residues long. Germline CDR1 is MNHNY and CDR2 is SVGAGI (reference sequence). The CDR3 DNA reads TGTGCCAGCAGTTACGCCGGCAGGGTCCAGCCCCAGCATTTT. Translating gives CASSYAGRVQPQHF.

This sequence joins TRBV7-2 and TRBJ1-5, with D hard to call. Trimming left V 3 bases short and J 5 bases short, with 14 bases between. This CDR3 is built from 15 residues. Germline V gives CDR1 SGHTA, CDR2 FQGNSA. CDR3 coding DNA: TGTGCCAGCAGCTTTCGTCCGAGTGGGCATCAGCCCCAGCATTTT. It specifies CASSFRPSGHQPQHF.

The chain carries TRBV28 and TRBJ1-2, with D unclear. This CDR3 region has 11 residues. Germline V gene data show CDR1 as MDHEN and CDR2 as SYDVKM. The V end lost 8 bases, the J end lost 8 bases, and 12 bases lay between the germline ends. This CDR3 reads CASGGRWGYTF. The DNA for the CDR3 is TGTGCCAGCGGAGGGAGGTGGGGCTACACCTTC.

The chain links TRBV7-2 to TRBJ1-2; 10 bases are shared with TRBD1. J gave up 8 bases and V 5 bases, and 8 bases lay outside the gene matches. Per the germline V gene, CDR1 is SGHTA and CDR2 is FQGNSA. CDR3 length: 14 residues. The CDR3 DNA reads as TGTGCCAGCAGCGGACAGGGGGGCGTCATGGGCTACACCTTC. Its protein product is CASSGQGGVMGYTF.

This clonotype was observed a few times. The J gene is TRBJ2-5, the V gene TRBV28, with D hard to call. This CDR3 has 14 amino acids. Trimming stripped 3 bases from V and 5 bases from J, with 13 bases between. In germline, CDR1 is MDHEN, CDR2 SYDVKM. DNA of the CDR3: TGTGCCAGCAGTTTTCAGTCTCCGATGGAGACCCAGTACTTC. It codes for CASSFQSPMETQYF.